These T cell receptor beta chains were read from a single sample in a study of T cell responses to AZD1222 COVID-19 vaccine. The method was immunoSEQ multiplex PCR; TCRdb's version includes in-frame clones alone and lacks a portion of them. The sample records 180,000 or so clones, 94% being singletons. The source material was peripheral blood, sampled on day 0 of AZD1222 vaccination. The receptors shown here come from an adult in good health. Each CDR3 is given with its conserved first and last residue. The D gene is left open where the match is weak. Clone sizes are given selectively: once, few, many, or a class where the clone is expanded.

D gene,clone size,J gene,V gene,CDR3 protein,CDR3 DNA
.,.,TRBJ1-6,TRBV4-1,CASSQEREFYNSPLHF,TGCGCCAGCAGCCAAGAGCGGGAGTTCTATAATTCACCCCTCCACTTT
TRBD2,once,TRBJ2-1,TRBV7-3,CASSLAVGRAQNEQFF,TGTGCCAGCAGCTTAGCAGTCGGGAGGGCCCAGAATGAGCAGTTCTTC
TRBD2,few,TRBJ2-7,TRBV7-9,CASSLTSGEEQYF,TGTGCCAGCAGCTTAACTAGCGGGGAGGAGCAGTACTTC
.,.,TRBJ2-1,TRBV29-1,CSVVFLLRRFVDEQFF,TGCAGCGTTGTATTTCTCCTAAGGCGGTTTGTGGATGAGCAGTTCTTC
.,.,TRBJ1-4,TRBV5-1,CASSVGSATNEKLFF,TGCGCCAGCAGCGTCGGATCCGCAACTAATGAAAAACTGTTTTTT
.,.,TRBJ1-5,TRBV6-1,CASSEGTEPQPQHF,TGTGCCAGCAGTGAAGGGACAGAGCCTCAGCCCCAGCATTTT
TRBD1,.,TRBJ1-6,TRBV6-4,CASKGTGINSPLHF,TGTGCCAGCAAGGGGACAGGGATCAATTCACCCCTCCACTTT
TRBD2,.,TRBJ2-1,TRBV5-5,CASSRGLAGYNEQFF,TGTGCCAGCAGCCGGGGACTAGCGGGGTACAATGAGCAGTTCTTC
.,.,TRBJ1-1,TRBV15,CATSRDIRGEEAFF,TGTGCCACCAGCAGAGATATTCGGGGAGAAGAGGCTTTCTTT
.,.,TRBJ1-1,TRBV20-1,CSARPRTEAFF,TGCAGTGCTAGGCCCCGCACTGAAGCTTTCTTT
TRBD2,.,TRBJ2-7,TRBV3-1/TRBV3-2,CASSQDRTASGFYEQYF,TGTGCCAGCAGCCAAGATAGGACGGCTAGCGGCTTCTACGAGCAGTACTTC
.,.,TRBJ2-1,TRBV14,CASSLSSGSYNEQFF,TGTGCCAGCAGTCTAAGCAGCGGCTCCTACAATGAGCAGTTCTTC
.,few,TRBJ1-1,TRBV5-8,CASSLQGYYTEAFF,TGTGCCAGCAGTTTACAGGGATATTACACTGAAGCTTTCTTT
.,.,TRBJ2-1,TRBV6-6,CASSYSAAYNEQFF,TGTGCCAGCAGTTACTCTGCGGCCTACAATGAGCAGTTCTTC
.,.,TRBJ1-1,TRBV30,CASKNTEAFF,TGTGCCTCCAAAAACACCGAAGCTTTCTTT
.,.,TRBJ2-7,TRBV28,CASSLPRVFVQYF,TGTGCCAGCAGTTTACCAAGGGTGTTCGTGCAGTACTTC
.,.,TRBJ2-1,TRBV27,CASSYPGNNEQFF,TGTGCCAGCAGTTATCCAGGGAACAATGAGCAGTTCTTC
.,.,TRBJ1-4,TRBV19,CASVTAGEKLFF,TGTGCCAGTGTAACAGCCGGTGAAAAACTGTTTTTT
.,.,TRBJ1-1,TRBV10-3,CAISESRAEAFF,TGTGCCATCAGTGAGTCTCGCGCTGAAGCTTTCTTT
.,.,TRBJ2-7,TRBV4-1,CASSQSPGPTYEQYF,TGCGCCAGCAGCCAAAGCCCGGGCCCCACCTACGAGCAGTACTTC
.,.,TRBJ2-1,TRBV14,CASRQGNEQFF,TGTGCCAGCAGGCAGGGCAATGAGCAGTTCTTC
.,once,TRBJ1-1,TRBV11-2,CASSARGTEAFF,TGTGCCAGCAGTGCCCGAGGTACCGAAGCTTTCTTT
TRBD1,.,TRBJ1-1,TRBV24-1,CATSDQDREAFF,TGTGCCACCAGTGACCAGGACAGGGAAGCTTTCTTT
TRBD1,.,TRBJ1-5,TRBV3-1/TRBV3-2,CASSPGGGSGHQPQHF,TGTGCCAGCAGCCCAGGGGGGGGATCGGGGCATCAGCCCCAGCATTTT
.,.,TRBJ2-7,TRBV12-5,CASGRDGDPYEQYF,TGTGCTAGTGGCCGAGACGGGGACCCCTACGAGCAGTACTTC
TRBD1,few,TRBJ1-2,TRBV19,CASSTRTGGQNYGYTF,TGTGCCAGTAGTACGAGAACAGGGGGCCAGAACTATGGCTACACCTTC
.,.,TRBJ2-2,TRBV5-1,CATGRSGMNTGELFF,TGCGCCACGGGGCGTAGTGGTATGAACACCGGGGAGCTGTTTTTT
.,.,TRBJ1-1,TRBV21-1,CASSCRDGSMNTEAFF,TGTGCCAGCAGCTGCCGGGACGGTTCTATGAACACTGAAGCTTTCTTT